These 20 T cell receptor beta chains share one sample of origin, sequenced in a study of cytomegalovirus exposure and HLA in healthy donors. The PCR employed 60 Vbeta primers together with 13 Jbeta primers. Generated by immunoSEQ multiplex PCR, the TCRdb table keeps only in-frame clones and is missing some. The sample shows around 130,000 clones, 7% to 9.5% of them seen only once. The sequenced material came from PBMCs. Receptors were obtained from a woman aged 35 to 49 in good health and CMV-seropositive.

This clone turned up a few times. The rearrangement joins TRBV10-3 to TRBJ2-3; 10 bases align to TRBD2. CDR1 is ENHRY, CDR2 SYGVKD, per germline. The CDR3 extends over 18 amino acids. V shed 5 bases and J 2 bases; nucleotides not matched to a gene: 13. The DNA for the CDR3 is TGTGCCATCAGTACCGAGGGGCTAGCGGGGGCGCTCACAGATACGCAGTATTTT. Encoded protein: CAISTEGLAGALTDTQYF.

This clone was seen once. J is TRBJ2-5 and V is TRBV18; 9 nucleotides line up with TRBD1. The ends lost 6 bases at V and 4 bases at J; junction bases unmatched: 12. The length of the CDR3 is 16 residues. Germline values: CDR1 KGHSH, CDR2 LQKENI. Here the CDR3 DNA reads TGTGCCAGCTCCTCCCGAGGACAGGGGACGGGAGAGACCCAGTACTTC. Its translation is CASSSRGQGTGETQYF.

The rearrangement uses TRBV14 and TRBJ2-4, with a tentative D call TRBD1 (5 bases). Germline V gene lookup returns CDR1 SGHDN and CDR2 FVKESK. V lost 3 bases, J lost 1 base, and 19 bases lay in between. The CDR3 length is 18 residues. The CDR3 loop reads CASSHTQQVLMAKNIQYF. CDR3 nucleotides: TGTGCCAGCAGCCATACTCAACAGGTCCTAATGGCCAAAAACATTCAGTACTTC.

This clone was detected only a few times. The V call is TRBV15, the J call TRBJ1-2; 7 bases are shared with TRBD1. Unmatched junction bases numbered 1, after V lost 0 bases and J lost 3 bases. This CDR3 spans 14 amino acids. CDR1 LNHNV and CDR2 YYDKDF come from the germline V gene (reference sequence). In DNA, the CDR3 is TGTGCCACCAGCAGAGATGGACAGGACTATGGCTACACCTTC. It translates to CATSRDGQDYGYTF.

This clone was recorded a few times. The chain couples TRBV9 to TRBJ2-7; weak D call: TRBD2 (5 bases). Germline CDR1 is SGDLS and CDR2 is YYNGEE. The CDR3 sequence is 14 residues long. With 4 bases removed from V and 3 bases from J, the gap between germline ends came to 14 bases. The CDR3 loop is CASSPWTGDYEQYF. As DNA, the CDR3 is TGTGCCAGCAGCCCGTGGACTGGAGACTACGAGCAGTACTTC.

This clone was seen a few times. The chain employs TRBV6-5 and TRBJ1-2; D gene uncertain. The V and J ends lost 0 bases and 3 bases respectively, with 8 bases between them. The CDR3 has 14 amino acids. The V gene's germline CDR1 is MNHEY and CDR2 SVGAGI. The CDR3: CASSYSDTYYGYTF. The CDR3 bases are TGTGCCAGCAGTTACTCCGACACTTACTATGGCTACACCTTC.

A few counts support this clone. The chain employs TRBV9 and TRBJ1-5; no clear D. The CDR3 totals 15 residues. The germline CDR1 and CDR2 sequences are SGDLS and YYNGEE. Trimming took 1 base from V and 0 from J, leaving 8 bases between them. DNA for the CDR3: TGTGCCAGCAGCGTACTAGCCGATAGCAATCAGCCCCAGCATTTT. Translating it yields CASSVLADSNQPQHF.

This clone was seen a handful of times. This chain links TRBV14 with TRBJ1-5, with D possibly TRBD1 on 6 matching bases. The CDR3 contains 17 residues. Per germline, CDR1 SGHDN and CDR2 FVKESK. Between the trimmed V and J ends, which lost 7 bases and 3 bases, there was a span of 22 bases. The CDR3 nucleotides are TGTGCCAGCATAAAAACGAATACAGGGCAGGCCAATCAGCCCCAGCATTTT. The encoded protein is CASIKTNTGQANQPQHF.

This clone showed up just a few times. The chain carries TRBV5-1 and TRBJ2-5; possibly TRBD2 for D (6 bases). The better agreement between TRBJ2-7 and the DNA end casts doubt on the J call. The CDR3 is 16 amino acids. The germline CDR1 and CDR2 sequences are SGHRS and YFSETQ. CDR3 amino acids: CASSLAGGRRGYEQYF. The CDR3 DNA sequence: TGCGCCAGCAGCTTGGCCGGGGGACGTCGGGGGTACGAGCAGTACTTC.

This sequence joins TRBV27 and TRBJ1-1; the match to TRBD1 covers 7 bases. Germline CDR1 and CDR2: MNHEY and SMNVEV (reference sequence). V shed 0 bases and J 6 bases; nucleotides not matched to a gene: 1. This CDR3 has 13 amino acids. The CDR3 bases are TGTGCCAGCAGTTTATCAGGGACAGCTGAAGCTTTCTTT. It specifies CASSLSGTAEAFF.

The chain employs TRBV15 and TRBJ1-1; TRBD1 aligns across 7 bases. V trimming: 5 bases; J trimming: 1 base; junction bases outside the gene matches: 4. This CDR3 region has 14 residues. Germline V gene lookup returns CDR1 LNHNV and CDR2 YYDKDF (reference sequence). CDR3 sequence reads: CATSYDRENTEAFF. In nucleotides, the CDR3 is TGTGCCACCAGCTACGACAGGGAGAACACTGAAGCTTTCTTT.

This clone has more than one count but fewer than ten. This CDR3 reads CASSLLRVSDEKLFF. The CDR3 coding sequence is TGTGCCAGCAGTTTACTCCGGGTCTCGGATGAAAAACTGTTTTTT. The chain joins TRBV27 to TRBJ1-4; D gene unclear. Germline V gene data show CDR1 as MNHEY and CDR2 as SMNVEV (reference sequence). CDR3 length: 15 amino acids. V lost 2 bases to trimming and J lost 6 bases, with 13 bases between them.

The chain uses TRBV27 and TRBJ1-6, with D perhaps TRBD1 (5 bases). The CDR3 is made up of 18 amino acids. V gave up 4 bases and J gave up 0 bases, with 16 bases separating them. Germline CDR1 MNHEY, CDR2 SMNVEV (reference sequence). CDR3 loop: CASSSNPRQPSYNSPLHF. As DNA, the CDR3 is TGTGCCAGCAGTTCAAATCCTCGACAGCCCTCCTATAATTCACCCCTCCACTTT.

This clone was seen only a few times. The chain links TRBV19 to TRBJ1-5; 8 positions agree with TRBD1. The germline gives CDR1 LNHDA, CDR2 SQIVND (reference sequence). V lost 1 base to trimming and J lost 5 bases; unmatched junction nucleotides: 7. The CDR3 runs to 16 residues. DNA of the CDR3: TGTGCCAGTAGTATAGGCCCAGGGGGCGGGTATCAGCCCCAGCATTTT. It yields the protein CASSIGPGGGYQPQHF.

CDR3 sequence (DNA): TGTGCCAGCAGCCAAGCGCTTGCTAGCTCCTACAATGAGCAGTTCTTC. The encoded protein is CASSQALASSYNEQFF. The chain links TRBV4-2 to TRBJ2-1, with D hard to call. Per germline, CDR1 LGHNA and CDR2 YNFKEQ. This CDR3 comprises 16 residues. V lost 1 base and J 0 bases, leaving 10 bases between the germline ends.

This clone was seen a few times. The V and J genes are TRBV4-1 and TRBJ2-7; TRBD2 agrees at 8 bases. V shed 3 bases and J 1 base; nucleotides not matched to a gene: 2. From germline, CDR1 is MGHRA and CDR2 YSYEKL. The CDR3 extends over 14 amino acids. CDR3 in amino acids: CASSQERESYEQYF. For the CDR3, the DNA is TGCGCCAGCAGCCAGGAGCGGGAGTCCTACGAGCAGTACTTC.

This clone was picked up a small number of times. The gene calls are TRBV6-5 and TRBJ1-2; TRBD1 might be the D (5 bases). Germline loops: CDR1 MNHEY, CDR2 SVGAGI. The CDR3 contains 14 residues. V shed 0 bases and J shed 5 bases, with 10 bases lying between them. The CDR3 coding sequence is TGTGCCAGCAGTTACTCGATGGGGGGGTATGGCTACACCTTC. This gives the protein CASSYSMGGYGYTF.

In its sample, this clone was seen a few times. CDR3 sequence reads: CASSLLTAGQGREQYF. Here the CDR3 DNA reads TGCGCCAGCAGCTTACTCACGGCCGGACAGGGACGCGAGCAGTACTTC. V usage is TRBV5-1 and J usage is TRBJ2-7, with TRBD1 matching over 8 bases. Germline loops: CDR1 SGHRS, CDR2 YFSETQ. The CDR3 extends over 16 amino acids. The trim removed 2 bases at V and 6 bases at J, leaving 13 bases unmatched.

This clone showed up just a few times. The rearrangement uses TRBV6-1 and TRBJ1-5, with 8 bases fitting TRBD1. CDR3 length: 17 residues. CDR1 MNHNS and CDR2 SASEGT come from the germline V gene. With V trimmed by 1 base and J by 3 bases, 8 bases remained unmatched. Written as DNA, the CDR3 is TGTGCCAGCAGTGAAGAGGGTGGCAGGGGGCTCAATCAGCCCCAGCATTTT. Amino acid sequence: CASSEEGGRGLNQPQHF.

This clone was counted between two and nine times. This chain connects TRBV19 to TRBJ1-2; D call uncertain. This CDR3 comprises 13 residues. Looked up from germline, CDR1 is LNHDA and CDR2 is SQIVND (reference sequence). V was trimmed by 3 bases and J by 2 bases, leaving 7 bases between them. CDR3 coding DNA: TGTGCCAGTAGTATCTCAGTAAACTATGGCTACACCTTC. Translating gives CASSISVNYGYTF.